This passage covers 22 T cell receptor beta chains from one sample sequenced in a study of T-cell memory formation after mild COVID-19. TCRdb re-called the 5' RACE reads through MiXCR, storing one row per CDR3 protein. Of roughly 190,000 distinct CDR3 sequences listed, around 25% were seen once; the top ten hold over 10%. The sequencing input was PBMCs or a T cell subset sorted from them (not recorded which). These receptors were taken from an adult woman who had mild COVID-19 (a few samples of this study predate the infection). Cell type and time point are not known.

This clonotype was found a few times. The V and J genes are TRBV4-1 and TRBJ2-2, with D unclear. The CDR3 runs to 17 residues. The V end lost 0 bases, the J end lost 0 bases, and 11 bases lay between the germline ends. Germline V gene lookup returns CDR1 MGHRA and CDR2 YSYEKL. The DNA of the CDR3 is TGCGCCAGCAGCCAAGAATCGGCAGGAGCGAACACCGGGGAGCTGTTTTTT. Amino acid sequence: CASSQESAGANTGELFF.

This clonotype was observed a handful of times. This chain links TRBV24-1 with TRBJ1-2; D might be TRBD1 (6 bases). Germline V gene lookup returns CDR1 KGHDR and CDR2 SFDVKD. The CDR3 loop spans 14 amino acids. V was pared by 4 bases and J by 6 bases, with 14 bases between. The CDR3 DNA reads TGTGCCACCAGTGACCCAGGAGGGGGGAATGGCTACACCTTC. Translated: CATSDPGGGNGYTF.

This chain connects TRBV7-9 to TRBJ2-7, with D possibly TRBD2 on 6 matching bases. The CDR3 has 13 amino acids. Deletions cut 6 bases from V and 2 bases from J, with 11 bases between. CDR1 is SEHNR and CDR2 is FQNEAQ in the germline V gene (reference sequence). CDR3 in amino acids: CASSPGLPYEQYF. The CDR3 DNA sequence: TGTGCCAGCAGTCCGGGACTTCCCTACGAGCAGTACTTC.

The chain recombines TRBV29-1 with TRBJ1-1, with D unresolved. V dropped 5 bases and J dropped 3 bases, with 10 bases sitting between them. Germline lookup yields CDR1 SQVTM and CDR2 ANQGSEA. The CDR3 has 12 amino acids. The CDR3 DNA is TGCAGCGTTCCTTCGTTAGACACTGAAGCTTTCTTT. As protein: CSVPSLDTEAFF.

This chain uses TRBV12-3 or TRBV12-4 with TRBJ1-1; D not resolved. The CDR3 is 12 residues long. V dropped 9 bases and J dropped 3 bases, with 11 bases sitting between them. The CDR3 here is CASEDGHTEAFF. Written as DNA, the CDR3 is TGTGCCAGTGAAGACGGGCACACTGAAGCTTTCTTT.

This clonotype was counted a few times. This rearrangement joins TRBV11-2 to TRBJ2-1, with D possibly matching TRBD1 (6 bases). The CDR3 totals 14 residues. V was cut by 7 bases and J by 1 base, with 11 bases left in between. Germline V gives CDR1 SGHAT, CDR2 FQNNGV. The chain's CDR3 is CASKGVQSYNEQFF. The CDR3 coding sequence is TGTGCCAGCAAGGGGGTTCAGTCCTACAATGAGCAGTTCTTC. The full variable domain, its missing parts supplied by reference TRBV11-2 and TRBJ2-1, is EAGVAQSPRYKIIEKRQSVAFWCNPISGHATLYWYQQILGQGPKLLIQFQNNGVVDDSQLPKDRFSAERLKGVDSTLKIQPAKLEDSAVYLCASKGVQSYNEQFFGPGTRLTVL.

The V call is TRBV10-3, the J call TRBJ2-1; TRBD1 matches 10 bases. V shed 6 bases and J 5 bases; nucleotides not matched to a gene: 7. Germline CDR1 is ENHRY and CDR2 is SYGVKD. The CDR3 is made up of 15 amino acids. The CDR3 reads CAISFGDRGHNEQFF. CDR3 sequence (DNA): TGTGCCATCAGCTTCGGGGACAGGGGCCACAATGAGCAGTTCTTC.

This clonotype was seen a handful of times. The CDR3 is CASSQDGGGGTEAFF. The CDR3 DNA reads as TGCGCCAGCAGCCAAGACGGGGGCGGAGGGACTGAAGCTTTCTTT. The chain recombines TRBV4-1 with TRBJ1-1; maybe TRBD1 (6 bases). The CDR3 contains 15 residues. The germline V gene has CDR1 MGHRA and CDR2 YSYEKL. V gave up 0 bases and J gave up 5 bases, with 13 bases separating them.

J is TRBJ2-7 and V is TRBV29-1, with 16 bases matching TRBD2. The CDR3 totals 16 residues. V shed 6 bases, J shed 2 bases, and the junction held 7 bases outside the gene matches. Germline CDR1 and CDR2: SQVTM and ANQGSEA. CDR3 sequence: CSVAGLAGGPTYEQYF. DNA for the CDR3: TGCAGCGTAGCGGGACTAGCGGGAGGGCCCACCTACGAGCAGTACTTC.

Note on this clonotype: This is likely a read error, given that the CDR3 carries no conserved phenylalanine or tryptophan at its end. CDR3 bases: TGTGCCAGCAGCCCCGGACAGGCCTCGGGCGCCGGGGAGCTGTTTCTT. It translates to CASSPGQASGAGELFL. This sequence joins TRBV7-9 and TRBJ2-2; 7 bases are shared with TRBD1. The CDR3 is 16 amino acids. With 5 bases clipped from V and 6 bases from J, the junction kept 12 bases outside the gene matches. Germline V gives CDR1 SEHNR, CDR2 FQNEAQ (reference sequence).

There are a few counts of this clonotype. The chain combines TRBV5-5 with TRBJ2-7, with 10 bases lining up with TRBD1. The CDR3 loop spans 15 amino acids. V gave up 2 bases and J gave up 3 bases; unmatched junction bases: 5. From germline, CDR1 is SGHKS and CDR2 YYEKEE (reference sequence). The CDR3 DNA follows: TGTGCCAGCAGCTTCTCGGGACAGGGGAACTACGAGCAGTACTTC. Its translation is CASSFSGQGNYEQYF.

This clonotype was seen a few times. V usage is TRBV12-3 or TRBV12-4 and J usage is TRBJ2-1, with 7 bases aligning to TRBD1. J gave up 10 bases and V 7 bases, and 19 bases lay outside the gene matches. There are 16 residues in the CDR3. CDR3 residues: CASNLGAGTASYEQFF. CDR3 sequence (DNA): TGTGCCAGCAACCTCGGAGCCGGGACAGCGTCTTACGAGCAGTTCTTC.

The CDR3 sequence is CASSYDRVSPLHF. The CDR3 nucleotides read TGTGCCAGCAGCTACGACAGGGTTTCACCCCTCCACTTT. The chain links TRBV11-2 to TRBJ1-6; 7 bases align to TRBD1. Germline CDR1 is SGHAT and CDR2 is FQNNGV. The CDR3 has 13 amino acids. V was clipped by 4 bases and J by 9 bases; unmatched bases: 3.

Only a few counts were recorded for this clonotype. J is TRBJ2-1 and V is TRBV11-2; D remains ambiguous. Germline assignment: CDR1 SGHAT and CDR2 FQNNGV. Trimming took off 7 bases at V and 7 bases at J, with 17 bases between the two ends. This CDR3 comprises 14 residues. Here the CDR3 DNA reads TGTGCCAGCACCCCGGGCTACTCACTTAATGAGCAGTTCTTC. Amino acid sequence: CASTPGYSLNEQFF.

This clonotype came up a few times. Germline is not matched at one junction end, which may reflect a read error. The rearrangement joins TRBV12-3 or TRBV12-4 to TRBJ2-3; D is undetermined. The CDR3 runs to 15 residues. The CDR3 reads CASSPSRSSRDTQYF. The DNA for the CDR3 is TGTGCCAGCAGTCCTTCTAGGAGTAGCAGAGATACGCAGTATTTT.

This clonotype was seen a few times. The chain links TRBV29-1 to TRBJ2-5; unclear D gene. The CDR3 runs 14 residues. The ends were cut back, 0 bases at V and 1 base at J, with 9 bases in the middle. Germline values: CDR1 SQVTM, CDR2 ANQGSEA. In DNA, the CDR3 is TGCAGCGTTGAAGAGGCTGGGATCCAAGAGACCCAGTACTTC. Protein sequence: CSVEEAGIQETQYF.

This clonotype was seen only a few times. The chain joins TRBV11-2 to TRBJ2-7; a possible D gene is TRBD2 (6 bases). Germline lookup yields CDR1 SGHAT and CDR2 FQNNGV. The CDR3 contains 15 residues. Trimming cost V 0 bases and J 1 base, with 10 bases left between them. This CDR3 is CASSLDAGYSYEQYF. CDR3 DNA: TGTGCCAGCAGCTTAGACGCGGGGTATTCCTACGAGCAGTACTTC.

CDR3 sequence (DNA): TGTGCCAGCAGTTTAAGGACACATAACACCGGGGAGCTGTTTTTT. Amino acids: CASSLRTHNTGELFF. The chain links TRBV12-3 or TRBV12-4 to TRBJ2-2; a weak D match, TRBD1 (5 bases). The V gene lost 2 bases and the J gene lost 2 bases, with 9 bases spanning the gap. The CDR3 totals 15 residues.

This clonotype was seen a few times. The chain links TRBV15 to TRBJ2-1, with TRBD1 matching over 7 bases. Germline assignment: CDR1 LNHNV and CDR2 YYDKDF (reference sequence). The CDR3 has 17 residues. V was clipped by 3 bases and J by 0 bases; unmatched bases: 8. CDR3 loop: CATSRGWTGGSYNEQFF. The CDR3 region has the DNA TGTGCCACCAGCAGGGGATGGACAGGAGGCTCCTACAATGAGCAGTTCTTC.

This chain links TRBV15 with TRBJ1-2, with 9 bases identical to TRBD1. The CDR3 loop spans 16 amino acids. The germline CDR1 and CDR2 sequences are LNHNV and YYDKDF (reference sequence). The junction had 13 bases not matched to a gene; V was cut back by 5 bases and J by 6 bases. CDR3: CATSLRDRVNSNGYTF. For the CDR3, the DNA is TGTGCCACCAGCCTACGGGACAGGGTAAATTCCAATGGCTACACCTTC.

About this clonotype: An end of the junction does not agree with germline; a read error may underlie this. The V call is TRBV7-2, the J call TRBJ2-5, with 11 bases that match TRBD1. The CDR3 extends over 15 amino acids. Germline CDR1 and CDR2: SGHTA and FQGNSA. The CDR3 bases are TGTGCCAGAAGCTTCGGACAGGGGGCAGGAGAGACCCAGTACTTC. Its translation is CARSFGQGAGETQYF.

The chain carries TRBV5-1 and TRBJ2-7; the match to TRBD1 covers 10 bases. CDR3 length: 14 residues. Trimming took 2 bases from V and 5 from J; bases not matched to a gene: 4. Germline-derived CDR1 and CDR2 are SGHRS and YFSETQ. In DNA form, the CDR3 reads TGCGCCAGCAGCTTCCGGGACAGGGGAAACGAGCAGTACTTC. It is translated as CASSFRDRGNEQYF. Full variable domain (rest looked up from reference TRBV5-1 and TRBJ2-7): KAGVTQTPRYLIKTRGQQVTLSCSPISGHRSVSWYQQTPGQGLQFLFEYFSETQRNKGNFPGRFSGRQFSNSRSEMNVSTLELGDSALYLCASSFRDRGNEQYFGPGTRLTVT.